This T cell receptor (beta chain) was documented in a study of technical replicates of blood from a handful of donors (dated by TCRdb to 2016 to 2017). Inclusive of the bounding cysteine and phenylalanine, the CDR3 is 14 residues long. The DNA shown is the 42-base CDR3, in frame from base 1. The germline V gene (reference sequence) yields LNHDA for CDR1 and SQIVND for CDR2. V is reduced by 2 bases and J by 2 bases, leaving a spacing of 9 bases between them. About this clone itself: Its specific antigen is unknown. Within one base of it there is no much larger clone, and no base qualities were kept.

Library method: the immunoSEQ multiplex PCR assay. In TCRdb, the immuneACCESS table is reduced to in-frame sequences with V and J assigned. These tables do not hold every clone; where another copy was compared, an unresolved V gene accounts for under half, and the others remain unexplained. The sample profile shows 70,000 to 95,000 clones; 94% of them were found once. The ten largest clones represent roughly 0.26% of the sample. This TCR was recovered from a human donor in good health. The chain was built from TRBV19 and TRBJ1-2; the D gene identity is not certain. Sequenced sample: T cells isolated from PBMCs. CDR3 sequence: CASSISPANYGYTF. The sequenced DNA is TGTGCCAGTAGTATAAGCCCAGCGAACTATGGCTACACCTTC.